This record looks at one T cell receptor beta chain sequence and its context. The data stem from a study of T cell changes during pregnancy in multiple sclerosis. Generated by immunoSEQ multiplex PCR, the TCRdb table keeps only in-frame clones and is missing some. The table includes about 49,000 clones, nearly 90% detected once. Looked up from germline, CDR1 is MNHNY and CDR2 is SVGAGI (reference sequence). Trimming took 6 bases from V and 4 from J, leaving 13 bases between them. The CDR3 consists of 14 residues. This clonotype was sampled from a female donor in good health, enrolled as a control in a pregnancy study. The material was peripheral blood, obtained after pregnancy. This sequence joins TRBV6-6 and TRBJ1-5; D is perhaps TRBD1 (6 bases). CDR3 residues: CASSRGQTNQPQHF. The CDR3 bases are TGTGCCAGCAGCCGAGGACAGACTAATCAGCCCCAGCATTTT.